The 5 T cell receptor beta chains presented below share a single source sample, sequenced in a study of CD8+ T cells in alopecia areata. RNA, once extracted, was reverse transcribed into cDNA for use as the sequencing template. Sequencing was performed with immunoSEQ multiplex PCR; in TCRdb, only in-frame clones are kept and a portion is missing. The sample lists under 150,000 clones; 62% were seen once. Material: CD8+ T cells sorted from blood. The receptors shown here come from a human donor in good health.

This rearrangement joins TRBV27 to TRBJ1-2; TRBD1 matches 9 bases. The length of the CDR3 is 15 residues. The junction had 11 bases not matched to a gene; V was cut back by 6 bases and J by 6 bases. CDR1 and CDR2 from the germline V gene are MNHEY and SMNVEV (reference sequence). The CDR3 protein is CASRPTGGAMNGYTF. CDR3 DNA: TGTGCCAGCAGACCCACAGGGGGCGCTATGAATGGCTACACCTTC.

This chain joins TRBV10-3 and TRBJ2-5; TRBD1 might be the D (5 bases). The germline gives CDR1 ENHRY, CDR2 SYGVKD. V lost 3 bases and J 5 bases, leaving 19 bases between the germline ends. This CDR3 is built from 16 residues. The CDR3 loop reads CAISERKGLRAETQYF. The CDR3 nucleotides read TGTGCCATCAGTGAACGGAAGGGTCTCAGGGCGGAGACCCAGTACTTC.

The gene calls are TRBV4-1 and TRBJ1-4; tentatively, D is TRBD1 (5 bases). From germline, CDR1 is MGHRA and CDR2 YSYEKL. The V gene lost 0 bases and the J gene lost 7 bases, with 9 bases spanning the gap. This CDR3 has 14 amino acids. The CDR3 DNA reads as TGCGCCAGCAGCCAAGAAACAGGCGTTGAAAAACTGTTTTTT. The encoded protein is CASSQETGVEKLFF.

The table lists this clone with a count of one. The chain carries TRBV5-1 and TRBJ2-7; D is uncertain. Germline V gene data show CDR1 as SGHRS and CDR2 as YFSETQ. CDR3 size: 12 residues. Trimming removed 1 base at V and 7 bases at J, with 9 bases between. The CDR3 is CASSLYPWEQYF. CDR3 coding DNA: TGCGCCAGCAGCTTGTATCCTTGGGAGCAGTACTTC.

The CDR3 bases are TGCAGCGTTTGGAACAAGGGGTACTCCTACGAGCAGTACTTC. Protein: CSVWNKGYSYEQYF. The V call is TRBV29-1, the J call TRBJ2-7, with D tentatively TRBD1 (5 bases). The CDR3 is 14 amino acids. CDR1 is SQVTM, CDR2 ANQGSEA, per germline. Trimming took 5 bases from V and 0 from J, leaving 14 bases between them.